This T cell receptor beta chain was recorded in a study of T cells after yellow fever vaccination. General study results and limits: At around 96% for CD4 and roughly 87% for CD8, most primary-vaccination clones showed up again after the booster.

The CDR3 extends over 13 amino acids. Per germline, CDR1 SGHTA and CDR2 FQGNSA. Deletions cut 3 bases from V and 11 bases from J, with 15 bases between. As TCR cDNA was made by 5'RACE template switching, a universal primer site and UMIs were added. MiXCR, run by TCRdb on the 5' RACE reads, gives a single entry per CDR3 protein. This table has some 110,000 distinct CDR3 sequences, more than 5.5% appearing once. Ten or more counts support this clonotype. Its antigen is unknown. The sequence was collected from a man younger than 30 who received the YFV17D yellow fever vaccine. Here the sequenced sample was CD4+ T cells sorted from PBMCs, taken approximately 40 days after the first yellow fever vaccination. V usage is TRBV7-2 and J usage is TRBJ2-3, with D perhaps TRBD2 (6 bases). CDR3 coding DNA: TGTGCCAGCAGCTTTAATTTCGGCGGGGAGCAGTATTTT. Translated, it gives CASSFNFGGEQYF. Full variable domain (missing parts from reference TRBV7-2 and TRBJ2-3): GAGVSQSPSNKVTEKGKDVELRCDPISGHTALYWYRQSLGQGLEFLIYFQGNSAPDKSGLPSDRFSAERTGGSVSTLTIQRTQQEDSAVYLCASSFNFGGEQYFGPGTRLTVL.